What follows is one T cell receptor (beta chain) and its context. The sample belongs to a study of blood T cell repertoires in COVID-19. About the research overall: Samples came from the United States, Italy and Spain, spanning acute and convalescent COVID-19.

The repertoire was sequenced with immunoSEQ multiplex PCR; TCRdb's copy has only in-frame clones and lacks some. The profile covers under 300,000 clones, with about 86% appearing a single time and under 15% taken by the ten largest. Enrolled during active infection, Seattle patients were then followed longitudinally. V lost 5 bases and J lost 5, with 10 bases in between. Germline V gene lookup returns CDR1 GTSNPN and CDR2 SVGIG (reference sequence). This CDR3 spans 12 amino acids. The sequencing sample was made of peripheral blood. This clonotype was obtained from a woman in her 70s with COVID-19, enrolled during active disease. V is TRBV30 and J is TRBJ1-5, with TRBD1 as a possible D gene (6 bases). The CDR3 protein is CAWEAGDQPQHF. In DNA form, the CDR3 reads TGTGCCTGGGAAGCAGGGGATCAGCCCCAGCATTTT. Combining the CDR3 with reference TRBV30 and TRBJ1-5 gives the whole variable domain SQTIHQWPATLVQPVGSPLSLECTVEGTSNPNLYWYRQAAGRGLQLLFYSVGIGQISSEVPQNLSASRPQDRQFILSSKKLLLSDSGFYLCAWEAGDQPQHFGDGTRLSIL.